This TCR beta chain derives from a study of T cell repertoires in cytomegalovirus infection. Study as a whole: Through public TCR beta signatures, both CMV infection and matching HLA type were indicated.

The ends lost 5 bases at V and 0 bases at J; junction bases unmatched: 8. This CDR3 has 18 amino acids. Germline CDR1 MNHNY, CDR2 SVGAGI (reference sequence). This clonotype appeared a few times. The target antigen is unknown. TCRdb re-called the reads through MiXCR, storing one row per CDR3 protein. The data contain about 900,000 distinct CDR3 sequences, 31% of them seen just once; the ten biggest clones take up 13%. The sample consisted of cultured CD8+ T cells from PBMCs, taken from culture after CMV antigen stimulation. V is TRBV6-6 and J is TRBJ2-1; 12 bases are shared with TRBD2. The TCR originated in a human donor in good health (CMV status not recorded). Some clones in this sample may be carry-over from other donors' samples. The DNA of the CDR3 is TGTGCCAGCAGTGTCCTCGGACTAGCGGGGTCCTCCTACAATGAGCAGTTCTTC. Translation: CASSVLGLAGSSYNEQFF.